Detailed here is one T cell receptor (beta chain). TCRdb's table, derived via immunoSEQ multiplex PCR, lists solely in-frame clones and lacks some. The sample lists 300,000 to 400,000 clones, approximately 87% occurring once. Participants were placed into cohorts based on the clinical history they reported. The sample is drawn from a study of blood T cell repertoires in COVID-19. The wider study: Italy, Spain and the United States were the sources of the convalescent and acute COVID-19 samples. T cells, B-cell-depleted T cells, or PBMCs supplied cDNA or gDNA.

The sample consisted of PBMCs or T cells enriched from blood (not recorded which). The TCR originated in a woman in her thirties with acute COVID-19.

CDR3 coding DNA: TGTGCCAGCTCACCAACGGCGGACTATGGCTACACCTTC. Its protein is CASSPTADYGYTF. The chain has TRBV18 and TRBJ1-2; D is ambiguous. The CDR3 runs to 13 residues. V shed 2 bases and J shed 3 bases, with 7 bases lying between them. Germline V gene data show CDR1 as KGHSH and CDR2 as LQKENI.